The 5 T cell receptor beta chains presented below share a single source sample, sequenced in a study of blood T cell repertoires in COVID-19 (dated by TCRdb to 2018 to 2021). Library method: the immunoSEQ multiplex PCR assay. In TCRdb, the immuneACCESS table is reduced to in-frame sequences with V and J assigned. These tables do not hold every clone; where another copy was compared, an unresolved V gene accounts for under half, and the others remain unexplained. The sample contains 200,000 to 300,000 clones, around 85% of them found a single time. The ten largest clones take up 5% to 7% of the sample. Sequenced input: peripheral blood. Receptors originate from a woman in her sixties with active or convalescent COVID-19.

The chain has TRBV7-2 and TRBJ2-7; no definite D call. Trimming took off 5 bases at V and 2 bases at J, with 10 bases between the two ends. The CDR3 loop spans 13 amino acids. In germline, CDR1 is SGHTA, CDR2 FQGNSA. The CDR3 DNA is TGTGCCAGCAGCCCCCCGGTACCCTACGAGCAGTACTTC. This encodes CASSPPVPYEQYF.

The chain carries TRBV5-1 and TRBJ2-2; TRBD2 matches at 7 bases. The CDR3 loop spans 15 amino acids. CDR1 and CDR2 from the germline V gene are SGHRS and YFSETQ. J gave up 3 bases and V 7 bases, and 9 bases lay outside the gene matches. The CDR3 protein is CASRLIAGDTGELFF. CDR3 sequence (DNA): TGCGCCAGCCGGCTTATTGCGGGGGACACCGGGGAGCTGTTTTTT.

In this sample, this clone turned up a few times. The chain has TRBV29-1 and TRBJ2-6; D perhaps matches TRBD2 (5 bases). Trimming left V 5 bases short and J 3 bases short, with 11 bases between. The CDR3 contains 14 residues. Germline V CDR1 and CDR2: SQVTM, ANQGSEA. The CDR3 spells CSVSDRDGANVLTF. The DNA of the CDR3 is TGCAGCGTTTCAGACCGGGATGGGGCCAACGTCCTGACTTTC.

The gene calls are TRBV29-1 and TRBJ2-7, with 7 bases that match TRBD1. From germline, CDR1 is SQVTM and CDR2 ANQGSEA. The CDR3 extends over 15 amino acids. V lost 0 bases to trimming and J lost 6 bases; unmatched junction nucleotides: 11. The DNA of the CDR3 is TGCAGCGTTGAAGATGGAGGACAGGTATGTGGCGAGCAGTACGTC. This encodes CSVEDGGQVCGEQYV.

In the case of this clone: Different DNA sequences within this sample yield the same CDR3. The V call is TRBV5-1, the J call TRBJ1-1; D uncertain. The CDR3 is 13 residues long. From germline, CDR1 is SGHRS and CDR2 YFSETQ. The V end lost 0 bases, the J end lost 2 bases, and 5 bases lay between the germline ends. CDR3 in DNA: TGCGCCAGCAGCTTGGCTTCCAACACTGAAGCTTTCTTT. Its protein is CASSLASNTEAFF.